This T cell receptor beta chain was retrieved from a study of CD8+CD57+ T cells in acquired aplastic anemia. Individuals selected for sequencing had exhibited CD8+CD57+ cell expansion on flow cytometry. Study observations and caveats: Between the patient and control groups, CD8+ Simpson's diversity did not differ significantly.

Genomic DNA acted as the template from which TCR beta VDJ combination and CDR3 sequence profiling were carried out. In TCRdb, the reads were re-called with MiXCR into one record per CDR3 protein. The sample has approximately 200,000 distinct CDR3 sequences, about half seen once; the top ten hold nearly 20%. To note about this clonotype: Antigen: not known.

The source is a human donor with aplastic anemia. The source material was sorted CD4+, CD8+, or CD8+CD57+ T cells (not recorded which) from PBMCs.

The CDR3 sequence: CASSLAGGLDEQYF. CDR3 nucleotides: TGTGCCAGCAGCTTGGCGGGGGGACTTGACGAGCAGTACTTC. This rearrangement joins TRBV7-6 to TRBJ2-7, with 8 nucleotides matching TRBD2. Germline CDR1 reads SGHVS; CDR2 reads FNYEAQ. The CDR3 runs 14 residues. The junction had 6 bases not matched to a gene; V was cut back by 3 bases and J by 5 bases.